This record concerns one T cell receptor (beta chain) sequence. These data belong to a study of early stage breast cancer tumors. Data came from immunoSEQ multiplex PCR; TCRdb stores just in-frame clones and leaves some out. In the table there are 45,000 to 65,000 clones, more than 70% of which are singletons. The TCR comes from a person aged 35-50 years with breast cancer. Sequencing used blood.

Here the CDR3 DNA reads TGCGCCAGCAGCTCACAGGGGGCTTCTAATGAAAAACTGTTTTTT. It translates to CASSSQGASNEKLFF. The chain employs TRBV5-1 and TRBJ1-4, with 9 bases matching TRBD1. Trimming removed 3 bases from V and 3 bases from J; junction bases left unmatched: 3. Germline values: CDR1 SGHRS, CDR2 YFSETQ. The length of the CDR3 is 15 residues. Full variable domain (rest looked up from reference TRBV5-1 and TRBJ1-4): KAGVTQTPRYLIKTRGQQVTLSCSPISGHRSVSWYQQTPGQGLQFLFEYFSETQRNKGNFPGRFSGRQFSNSRSEMNVSTLELGDSALYLCASSSQGASNEKLFFGSGTQLSVL.